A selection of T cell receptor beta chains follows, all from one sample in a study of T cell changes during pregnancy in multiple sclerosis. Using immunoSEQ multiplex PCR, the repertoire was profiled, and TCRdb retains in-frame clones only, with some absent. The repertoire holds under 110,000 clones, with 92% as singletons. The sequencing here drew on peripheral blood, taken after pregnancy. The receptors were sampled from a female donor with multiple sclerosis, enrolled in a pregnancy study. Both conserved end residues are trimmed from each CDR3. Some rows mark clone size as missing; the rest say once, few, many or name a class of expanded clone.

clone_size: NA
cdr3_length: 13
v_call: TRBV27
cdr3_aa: ASTSNRGLGNTIY

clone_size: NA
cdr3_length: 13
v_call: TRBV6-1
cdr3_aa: ASSELWGVQETQY

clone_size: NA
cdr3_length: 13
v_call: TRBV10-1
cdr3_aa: ASSEGLAGGNTQY

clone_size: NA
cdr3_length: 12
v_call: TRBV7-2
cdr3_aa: ASSLLQGLYGYT

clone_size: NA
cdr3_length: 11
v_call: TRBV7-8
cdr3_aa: ASSRGGAGTQY

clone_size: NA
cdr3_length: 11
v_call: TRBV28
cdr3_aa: ASRRTGENEQF

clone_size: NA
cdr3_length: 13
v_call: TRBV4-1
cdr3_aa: ASSQVTTGGEKLF

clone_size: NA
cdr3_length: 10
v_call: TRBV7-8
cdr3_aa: ASGKANNEQF

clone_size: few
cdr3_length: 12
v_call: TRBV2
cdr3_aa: ASTTRTGSQPQH

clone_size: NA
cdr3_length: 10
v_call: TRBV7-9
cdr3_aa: ASSLPTGELF

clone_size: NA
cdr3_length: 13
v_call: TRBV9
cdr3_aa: ASSVAPTSSDEQY

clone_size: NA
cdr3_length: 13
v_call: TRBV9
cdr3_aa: ASSVSIEEDQPQH

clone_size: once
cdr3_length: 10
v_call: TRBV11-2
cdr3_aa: ASSGAMETQY

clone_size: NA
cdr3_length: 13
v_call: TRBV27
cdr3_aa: ASSLGGRQKDTQY

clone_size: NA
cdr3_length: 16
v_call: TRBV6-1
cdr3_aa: ASSEALLGGNTYNEQF

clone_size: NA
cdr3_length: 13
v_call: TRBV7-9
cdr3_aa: ASSFGTGKQETQY

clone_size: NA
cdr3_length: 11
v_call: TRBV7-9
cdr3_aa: ASRGTGSGEQF

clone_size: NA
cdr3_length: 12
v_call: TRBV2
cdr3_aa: ASRGSTDNSPLH

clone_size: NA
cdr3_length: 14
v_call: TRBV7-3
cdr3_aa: ASSSEGGLAGDTQY

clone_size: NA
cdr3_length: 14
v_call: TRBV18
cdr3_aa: ASSRSAGLSSYEQY

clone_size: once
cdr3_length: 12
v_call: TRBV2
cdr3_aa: ASSEQGPTRTQY

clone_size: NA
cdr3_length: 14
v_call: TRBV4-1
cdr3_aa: ASSQPDSGWYQPQH

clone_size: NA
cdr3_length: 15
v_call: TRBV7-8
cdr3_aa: ASSRGTGVYSNQPQH

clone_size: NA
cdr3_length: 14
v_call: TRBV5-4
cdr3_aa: ASSLPGTSLYNEQF

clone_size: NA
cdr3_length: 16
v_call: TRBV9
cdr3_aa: ASSVDPEGLALRDTQY

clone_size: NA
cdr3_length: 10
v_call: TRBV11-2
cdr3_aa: ASSFVSHEQY

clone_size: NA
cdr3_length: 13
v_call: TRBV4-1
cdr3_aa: ASLPRGGAVGELF

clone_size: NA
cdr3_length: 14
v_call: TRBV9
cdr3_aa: ASSVDPRRDPREQY

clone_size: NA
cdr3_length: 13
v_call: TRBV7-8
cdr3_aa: ASSPALAGVFEQY

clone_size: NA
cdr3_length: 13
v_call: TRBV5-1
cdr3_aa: ASSWTLTSSNEQF

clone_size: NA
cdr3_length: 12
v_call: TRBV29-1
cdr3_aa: SVEGGTGTYEQY

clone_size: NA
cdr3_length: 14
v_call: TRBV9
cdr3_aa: ASSGQGGTSYGEQF

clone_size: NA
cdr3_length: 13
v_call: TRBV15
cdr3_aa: ATSRDRGSDNEQF